A selection of T cell receptor beta chains follows, all from one sample in a study of blood T cells in healthy people across ages. TCRdb fed the 5' RACE reads into MiXCR, producing one record per CDR3 protein. The table shows more than 800,000 distinct CDR3 sequences, with 29% occurring only once. Sequenced input: blood. These receptors all come from a woman of 80 years or more in good health. CDR3s include the opening cysteine and the closing phenylalanine or tryptophan. The D gene is left open where the match is weak. Only some rows state a clone size, as once, few, many or a class for expanded clones.

CDR3 length: 14; clone size: many; V gene: TRBV7-9; D gene: .; J gene: TRBJ2-7; CDR3 protein: CASSLGPGSYEQYF; CDR3 DNA: TGTGCCAGCAGCTTAGGTCCAGGTAGCTACGAGCAGTACTTC
CDR3 length: 14; clone size: many; V gene: TRBV6-2/TRBV6-3; D gene: TRBD1; J gene: TRBJ1-5; CDR3 protein: CASNYRGSNQPQHF; CDR3 DNA: TGTGCCAGCAATTACAGGGGCTCCAACCAGCCCCAGCATTTT
CDR3 length: 15; clone size: .; V gene: TRBV7-2; D gene: .; J gene: TRBJ1-5; CDR3 protein: CASSLGGPSNQPQNF; CDR3 DNA: TGTGCCAGCAGCTTAGGGGGACCTAGCAATCAGCCCCAGAATTTT
CDR3 length: 14; clone size: .; V gene: TRBV4-1; D gene: TRBD1; J gene: TRBJ2-2; CDR3 protein: CASSRDRDAGELFF; CDR3 DNA: TGCGCCAGCAGCCGGGACAGAGACGCCGGGGAGCTGTTTTTT
CDR3 length: 18; clone size: .; V gene: TRBV15; D gene: TRBD1; J gene: TRBJ1-2; CDR3 protein: CTTSRDLTGTGRKGGYTF; CDR3 DNA: TGTACCACCAGCAGAGATCTTACAGGGACAGGGAGAAAGGGCGGCTACACCTTC
CDR3 length: 15; clone size: .; V gene: TRBV6-1; D gene: TRBD1; J gene: TRBJ1-2; CDR3 protein: CASSEAGTGSCGYTF; CDR3 DNA: TGTGCCAGCAGTGAAGCGGGGACAGGTTCCTGTGGCTACACCTTC
CDR3 length: 14; clone size: many; V gene: TRBV2; D gene: .; J gene: TRBJ1-2; CDR3 protein: CASSGGGREYGYTF; CDR3 DNA: TGTGCCAGCAGTGGCGGGGGAAGAGAATATGGCTACACCTTC
CDR3 length: 14; clone size: many; V gene: TRBV7-9; D gene: .; J gene: TRBJ2-5; CDR3 protein: CASSFPQGWETQYF; CDR3 DNA: TGTGCCAGCAGCTTCCCACAGGGTTGGGAGACCCAGTACTTC
CDR3 length: 13; clone size: many; V gene: TRBV6-5; D gene: .; J gene: TRBJ1-2; CDR3 protein: CASSYGAPYGYTF; CDR3 DNA: TGTGCCAGCAGTTACGGGGCCCCATATGGCTACACCTTC
CDR3 length: 17; clone size: many; V gene: TRBV3-1; D gene: .; J gene: TRBJ1-2; CDR3 protein: CASSQDLAAGTLYGYTF; CDR3 DNA: TGTGCCAGCAGCCAAGATCTCGCGGCAGGAACTCTTTATGGCTACACCTTC
CDR3 length: 16; clone size: few; V gene: TRBV5-1; D gene: .; J gene: TRBJ2-3; CDR3 protein: CASSSGASGTTDTQYF; CDR3 DNA: TGCGCCAGCAGCTCGGGGGCTAGCGGAACGACAGATACGCAGTATTTT
CDR3 length: 13; clone size: few; V gene: TRBV7-2; D gene: .; J gene: TRBJ2-2; CDR3 protein: CASSLTQTGELFF; CDR3 DNA: TGTGCCAGCAGCTTGACACAAACCGGGGAGCTGTTTTTT
CDR3 length: 14; clone size: many; V gene: TRBV14; D gene: TRBD2; J gene: TRBJ2-3; CDR3 protein: CASSPAGGPDTQYF; CDR3 DNA: TGTGCCAGCAGCCCAGCGGGGGGCCCAGATACGCAGTATTTT
CDR3 length: 14; clone size: .; V gene: TRBV5-1; D gene: .; J gene: TRBJ2-1; CDR3 protein: CASWDSGTLNEQFF; CDR3 DNA: TGCGCCAGCTGGGACTCCGGGACCCTCAATGAGCAGTTCTTC
CDR3 length: 16; clone size: many; V gene: TRBV5-1; D gene: TRBD1; J gene: TRBJ2-5; CDR3 protein: CASSLESGQGGETQYF; CDR3 DNA: TGCGCCAGCAGCTTGGAATCTGGACAGGGCGGGGAGACCCAGTACTTC
CDR3 length: 13; clone size: many; V gene: TRBV2; D gene: .; J gene: TRBJ2-1; CDR3 protein: CASREPYRNEQFF; CDR3 DNA: TGTGCCAGCAGAGAACCCTACCGTAATGAGCAGTTCTTC
CDR3 length: 15; clone size: many; V gene: TRBV29-1; D gene: TRBD2; J gene: TRBJ2-1; CDR3 protein: CSVEVGLAGGNEQFF; CDR3 DNA: TGCAGCGTTGAAGTAGGACTAGCGGGGGGAAATGAGCAGTTCTTC
CDR3 length: 14; clone size: many; V gene: TRBV20-1; D gene: .; J gene: TRBJ2-4; CDR3 protein: CSASLTPAGNIQYF; CDR3 DNA: TGCAGTGCTAGTCTTACACCGGCGGGGAACATTCAGTACTTC
CDR3 length: 15; clone size: many; V gene: TRBV7-2; D gene: TRBD1; J gene: TRBJ2-5; CDR3 protein: CASSSRQGREETQYF; CDR3 DNA: TGTGCCAGCAGCTCACGACAGGGAAGGGAAGAGACCCAGTACTTC
CDR3 length: 14; clone size: few; V gene: TRBV7-2; D gene: .; J gene: TRBJ2-2; CDR3 protein: CASSLGSGSRELFF; CDR3 DNA: TGTGCCAGCAGCTTAGGTTCAGGGAGTCGGGAGCTGTTTTTT
CDR3 length: 15; clone size: once; V gene: TRBV5-4; D gene: .; J gene: TRBJ1-1; CDR3 protein: CASSANKGGGTDAFF; CDR3 DNA: TGTGCCAGCAGCGCAAACAAGGGTGGTGGCACTGATGCTTTCTTT
CDR3 length: 13; clone size: few; V gene: TRBV29-1; D gene: .; J gene: TRBJ1-6; CDR3 protein: CSVARGRDSPLHF; CDR3 DNA: TGCAGCGTTGCGCGGGGCCGGGACTCACCCCTCCACTTT
CDR3 length: 17; clone size: .; V gene: TRBV11-2; D gene: TRBD2; J gene: TRBJ2-1; CDR3 protein: CASSQLSGLAGYDEKFF; CDR3 DNA: TGTGCCAGCAGCCAGCTCTCCGGACTAGCGGGGTACGATGAGAAGTTCTTC
CDR3 length: 13; clone size: few; V gene: TRBV20-1; D gene: TRBD1; J gene: TRBJ2-5; CDR3 protein: CSPRDSLSNEQYF; CDR3 DNA: TGCAGTCCCCGGGACAGTTTATCCAATGAGCAGTACTTC
CDR3 length: 15; clone size: many; V gene: TRBV7-9; D gene: .; J gene: TRBJ1-4; CDR3 protein: CASSRWDGTNEKLFF; CDR3 DNA: TGTGCCAGCAGCCGCTGGGACGGCACTAATGAAAAACTGTTTTTT
CDR3 length: 16; clone size: once; V gene: TRBV7-7; D gene: .; J gene: TRBJ2-2; CDR3 protein: CASSQRWTGMVGELFF; CDR3 DNA: TGTGCCAGCAGCCAACGGTGGACCGGTATGGTCGGGGAGCTGTTTTTT
CDR3 length: 14; clone size: many; V gene: TRBV5-1; D gene: .; J gene: TRBJ1-2; CDR3 protein: CASSLASARDGYTF; CDR3 DNA: TGCGCCAGCAGCTTGGCTAGCGCCAGGGATGGCTACACCTTC
CDR3 length: 15; clone size: many; V gene: TRBV28; D gene: TRBD2; J gene: TRBJ2-1; CDR3 protein: CASITSGGPNNEQFF; CDR3 DNA: TGTGCCAGCATTACTAGCGGGGGGCCAAACAATGAGCAGTTCTTC
CDR3 length: 19; clone size: many; V gene: TRBV6-5; D gene: .; J gene: TRBJ2-5; CDR3 protein: CASSYSTTLGRATKETQYF; CDR3 DNA: TGTGCCAGCAGTTACTCGACAACCTTGGGACGGGCTACCAAAGAGACCCAGTACTTC
CDR3 length: 13; clone size: many; V gene: TRBV6-5; D gene: .; J gene: TRBJ2-5; CDR3 protein: CASSYRGKETQYF; CDR3 DNA: TGTGCCAGCAGTTACCGGGGGAAGGAGACCCAGTACTTC
CDR3 length: 14; clone size: .; V gene: TRBV3-1; D gene: TRBD1; J gene: TRBJ1-4; CDR3 protein: CASSQGTGHEKLFF; CDR3 DNA: TGTGCCAGCAGCCAAGGGACAGGGCACGAAAAACTGTTTTTT
CDR3 length: 15; clone size: .; V gene: TRBV5-1; D gene: TRBD2; J gene: TRBJ2-5; CDR3 protein: CSSSLLAGGPETQYF; CDR3 DNA: TGCTCCAGCAGCTTGCTAGCGGGGGGGCCGGAGACCCAGTACTTC
CDR3 length: 14; clone size: many; V gene: TRBV4-3; D gene: .; J gene: TRBJ1-2; CDR3 protein: CASSQRNRDYGYTF; CDR3 DNA: TGCGCCAGCAGCCAACGAAACAGGGACTATGGCTACACCTTC
CDR3 length: 15; clone size: few; V gene: TRBV7-2; D gene: .; J gene: TRBJ1-6; CDR3 protein: CASSLARVSSSPLHF; CDR3 DNA: TGTGCCAGCAGCTTAGCCCGGGTTTCAAGTTCACCCCTCCACTTT
CDR3 length: 14; clone size: .; V gene: TRBV7-2; D gene: .; J gene: TRBJ1-4; CDR3 protein: CACSLGGTNEKLFF; CDR3 DNA: TGTGCCTGCAGCTTAGGGGGGACTAATGAAAAACTGTTTTTT
CDR3 length: 18; clone size: many; V gene: TRBV10-3; D gene: TRBD2; J gene: TRBJ2-1; CDR3 protein: CAIRPGLAGGLVGNEQFF; CDR3 DNA: TGTGCCATCAGGCCGGGACTAGCGGGGGGCCTAGTTGGCAATGAGCAGTTCTTC